The 14 T cell receptor beta chains below were found in one sample sequenced in a study of control samples from healthy donors and cancer patients. Profiled with immunoSEQ multiplex PCR; TCRdb holds only in-frame clones, not every one. The sample holds roughly 84,000 clones; about 91% are singletons and the top ten take over 5.5%. Material: blood. These receptors came from a man between 45 and 60 years old in good health.

Only a few counts were recorded for this clone. This rearrangement joins TRBV9 to TRBJ2-6; D may be TRBD1 or TRBD2 (7 bases each). The CDR3 loop spans 15 amino acids. V lost 5 bases and J lost 2, with 11 bases in between. Germline CDR1 is SGDLS and CDR2 is YYNGEE. The DNA for the CDR3 is TGTGCCAGCAGGCAGGGGGGGACTGGGGCCAACGTCCTGACTTTC. It is translated as CASRQGGTGANVLTF.

The chain carries TRBV6-2 or TRBV6-3 and TRBJ2-5; no clear D. This CDR3 contains 11 residues. Trimming removed 4 bases from V and 8 bases from J, with 8 bases in between. In germline, CDR1 is MNHEY, CDR2 SVGEGT. The CDR3 sequence is CASSFLLTQYF. The CDR3 DNA reads as TGTGCCAGCAGTTTCCTATTAACCCAGTACTTC.

CDR3 nucleotide sequence: TGTGCCAGCTTGGGGGACCCCAGCTCCTACGAGCAGTACTTC. It codes for CASLGDPSSYEQYF. The rearrangement links TRBV6-6 to TRBJ2-7; D possibly matches TRBD1 or TRBD2 (5 bases each). V lost 8 bases and J lost 0, with 14 bases in between. Per the germline V gene, CDR1 is MNHNY and CDR2 is SVGAGI (reference sequence). The CDR3 contains 14 residues.

V usage is TRBV6-5 and J usage is TRBJ1-1; tentatively, D is TRBD1 (6 bases). Germline values: CDR1 MNHEY, CDR2 SVGAGI. The CDR3 consists of 13 residues. Deletions cut 6 bases from V and 3 bases from J, with 11 bases between. The CDR3 DNA reads TGTGCCAGCAGCCTACAGGGAGACACTGAAGCTTTCTTT. Translated: CASSLQGDTEAFF.

This clone came up a few times. V usage is TRBV6-2 or TRBV6-3 and J usage is TRBJ1-2, with 7 bases identical to TRBD1. Germline values: CDR1 MNHEY, CDR2 SVGEGT. CDR3 length: 13 amino acids. J lost 8 bases, V lost 6 bases, and 9 bases had no gene match. In DNA, the CDR3 is TGTGCCAGCAGCTTTACAGGGGAGGACGGCTACACCTTC. Amino acids: CASSFTGEDGYTF.

The chain uses TRBV9 and TRBJ2-1; D is ambiguous. Germline V CDR1 and CDR2: SGDLS, YYNGEE. The CDR3 is made up of 15 amino acids. The ends were cut back, 0 bases at V and 1 base at J, with 8 bases in the middle. CDR3 coding DNA: TGTGCCAGCAGCGTAGGGATTGGGTCCTACAATGAGCAGTTCTTC. Amino acid sequence: CASSVGIGSYNEQFF.

CDR3 sequence reads: CASSQPEVETQYF. The CDR3 DNA follows: TGTGCCAGCAGCCAACCGGAGGTGGAGACCCAGTACTTC. The rearrangement joins TRBV4-2 to TRBJ2-5, with D tentatively TRBD2 (5 bases). Between the trimmed V and J ends, which lost 2 bases and 5 bases, there was a span of 9 bases. The CDR3 runs to 13 residues. CDR1 and CDR2 (germline): LGHNA, YNFKEQ.

The chain combines TRBV7-2 with TRBJ1-5; maybe TRBD1 (6 bases). The CDR3 covers 14 residues. Trimming pared 2 bases from V and 7 bases from J, leaving 12 bases between. Per the germline V gene, CDR1 is SGHTA and CDR2 is FQGNSA. CDR3 sequence reads: CASSLRAGAQPQHF. The CDR3 DNA sequence: TGTGCCAGCAGCTTAAGGGCAGGGGCCCAGCCCCAGCATTTT.

The V call is TRBV18, the J call TRBJ1-2; D unresolved. The CDR3 is 15 amino acids. Germline CDR1 KGHSH, CDR2 LQKENI. The V end lost 6 bases, the J end lost 3 bases, and 17 bases lay between the germline ends. CDR3 in amino acids: CASSPDVRFDYGYTF. DNA of the CDR3: TGTGCCAGCTCGCCGGACGTACGTTTTGACTATGGCTACACCTTC. The complete variable domain, with remaining parts taken from reference TRBV18 and TRBJ1-2, reads NAGVMQNPRHLVRRRGQEARLRCSPMKGHSHVYWYRQLPEEGLKFMVYLQKENIIDESGMPKERFSAEFPKEGPSILRIQQVVRGDSAAYFCASSPDVRFDYGYTFGSGTRLTVV.

This clone was detected only once. The chain carries TRBV4-2 and TRBJ2-1; 12 bases agree with TRBD2. Trimming took 2 bases from V and 7 from J; bases not matched to a gene: 3. The germline CDR1 and CDR2 sequences are LGHNA and YNFKEQ. The CDR3 has 15 amino acids. The CDR3 reads CASSQLAGGPNEQFF. The CDR3 DNA reads as TGTGCCAGCAGCCAACTAGCGGGGGGGCCGAATGAGCAGTTCTTC.

V and J are TRBV5-1 and TRBJ2-6; no clear D. Trimming removed 0 bases from V and 0 bases from J, with 4 bases in between. CDR1 SGHRS and CDR2 YFSETQ come from the germline V gene. This CDR3 has 15 residues. CDR3 protein: CASSLADSGANVLTF. The CDR3 DNA reads as TGCGCCAGCAGCTTGGCAGACTCTGGGGCCAACGTCCTGACTTTC.

Concerning this clone itself: Other nucleotide sequences in the sample specify the same CDR3. The chain employs TRBV6-2 or TRBV6-3 and TRBJ1-1; tentatively, D is TRBD1 (5 bases). V lost 2 bases, J lost 4 bases, and 8 bases lay in between. Germline values: CDR1 MNHEY, CDR2 SVGEGT. The CDR3 covers 13 residues. The CDR3 region is CASSYGQGTEAFF. DNA for the CDR3: TGTGCCAGCAGTTACGGTCAGGGCACTGAAGCTTTCTTT.

This clone was picked up one time. This rearrangement joins TRBV30 to TRBJ2-7; D possibly corresponds to TRBD2 (6 bases). With 0 bases removed from V and 0 bases from J, the gap between germline ends came to 12 bases. Looked up from germline, CDR1 is GTSNPN and CDR2 is SVGIG (reference sequence). This CDR3 region has 15 residues. The CDR3 bases are TGTGCCTGGAGTGTAAGGGGACTGACCTCCTACGAGCAGTACTTC. It is translated as CAWSVRGLTSYEQYF.

This chain links TRBV6-5 with TRBJ2-2; D ambiguous. Germline CDR1 reads MNHEY; CDR2 reads SVGAGI. V shed 0 bases and J shed 7 bases, with 12 bases lying between them. The CDR3 totals 15 residues. In DNA, the CDR3 is TGTGCCAGCAGTTACTCGATAGTTGACGGCGGGGAGCTGTTTTTT. Its translation: CASSYSIVDGGELFF.